These T cell receptor beta chains were read from a single sample in a study of CD8 T cells in Susac syndrome. Each CDR3 protein gets one entry after TCRdb re-called the immunoSEQ multiplex PCR reads with MiXCR. Among about 140,000 distinct CDR3 sequences listed, 85% to 95% were seen once. The sequencing input was CD4+ T cells from PBMCs. The receptor set was obtained from a human donor with Susac syndrome. Both conserved end residues are trimmed from each CDR3.

TRBJ2-7,TRBV5-1,ASSLRGRRQTSYEQY
TRBJ2-3,TRBV9,ASSVGPSADTQY
TRBJ2-1,TRBV7-2,ASSSGLAGGHEQF
TRBJ2-2,TRBV19,ASQPGQLATGELF
TRBJ1-2,TRBV30,AWSQREWNYGYT
TRBJ1-5,TRBV15,ATSREDRGPLH
TRBJ1-5,TRBV30,AWRQNAGPQH
TRBJ2-7,TRBV29-1,SVESSSGEQY
TRBJ2-7,TRBV29-1,SVGDGAYEQY
TRBJ2-5,TRBV4-3,ASSQDLGTSGTETQY